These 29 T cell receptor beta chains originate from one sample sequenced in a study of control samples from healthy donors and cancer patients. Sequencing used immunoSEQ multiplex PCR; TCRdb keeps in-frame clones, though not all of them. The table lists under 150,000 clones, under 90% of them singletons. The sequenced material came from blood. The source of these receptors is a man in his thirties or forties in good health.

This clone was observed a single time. This CDR3 reads CSVEGTSGGGGIQYF. CDR3 nucleotides: TGCAGCGTTGAAGGGACTAGCGGGGGAGGTGGCATTCAGTACTTC. This sequence joins TRBV29-1 and TRBJ2-4, with TRBD2 identical over 13 bases. The V gene's germline CDR1 is SQVTM and CDR2 ANQGSEA. Losses at the gene ends were 1 base for V and 9 bases for J; bases not matched to a gene: 6. CDR3 length: 15 residues. Together with reference TRBV29-1 and TRBJ2-4, the CDR3 gives the full variable domain: SAVISQKPSRDICQRGTSLTIQCQVDSQVTMMFWYRQQPGQSLTLIATANQGSEATYESGFVIDKFPISRPNLTFSTLTVSNMSPEDSSIYLCSVEGTSGGGGIQYFGAGTRLSVL.

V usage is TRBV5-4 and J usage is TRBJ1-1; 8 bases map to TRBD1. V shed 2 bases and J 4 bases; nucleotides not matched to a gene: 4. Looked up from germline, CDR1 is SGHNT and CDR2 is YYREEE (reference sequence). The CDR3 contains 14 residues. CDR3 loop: CASSFLQGATEAFF. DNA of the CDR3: TGTGCCAGCAGCTTTTTGCAGGGGGCCACTGAAGCTTTCTTT.

The CDR3 reads CASSVDLGGYNEQFF. The CDR3 coding sequence is TGTGCCAGCAGCGTAGATCTAGGGGGTTACAATGAGCAGTTCTTC. The J gene is TRBJ2-1, the V gene TRBV9, with D maybe TRBD1 (6 bases). The CDR3 spans 15 residues. Deletions cut 0 bases from V and 4 bases from J, with 11 bases between. Germline CDR1 SGDLS, CDR2 YYNGEE. Filled out from reference TRBV9 and TRBJ2-1, the complete variable domain reads DSGVTQTPKHLITATGQRVTLRCSPRSGDLSVYWYQQSLDQGLQFLIQYYNGEERAKGNILERFSAQQFPDLHSELNLSSLELGDSALYFCASSVDLGGYNEQFFGPGTRLTVL.

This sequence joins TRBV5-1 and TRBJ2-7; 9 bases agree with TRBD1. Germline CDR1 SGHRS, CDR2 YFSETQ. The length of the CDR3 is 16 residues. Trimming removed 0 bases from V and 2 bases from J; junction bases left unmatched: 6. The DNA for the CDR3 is TGCGCCAGCAGCTTGGCCTGGGGACAGGGAGCCTACGAGCAGTACTTC. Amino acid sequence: CASSLAWGQGAYEQYF.

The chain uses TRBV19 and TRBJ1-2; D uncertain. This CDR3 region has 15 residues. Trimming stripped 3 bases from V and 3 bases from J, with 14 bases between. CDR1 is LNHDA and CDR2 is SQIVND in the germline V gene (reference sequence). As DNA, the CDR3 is TGTGCCAGTAGTATCCTGGCACCCCTGGACTATGGCTACACCTTC. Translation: CASSILAPLDYGYTF.

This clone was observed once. CDR3 bases: TGCGCCAGCAGCCAAGTTGGGACTAGCGCTGACACCGGGGAGCTGTTTTTT. Amino acids: CASSQVGTSADTGELFF. The chain combines TRBV4-3 with TRBJ2-2, with 10 bases identical to TRBD2. CDR3 length: 17 residues. Germline V gene data show CDR1 as LGHNA and CDR2 as YSLEER. Losses at the gene ends were 1 base for V and 3 bases for J; bases not matched to a gene: 5.

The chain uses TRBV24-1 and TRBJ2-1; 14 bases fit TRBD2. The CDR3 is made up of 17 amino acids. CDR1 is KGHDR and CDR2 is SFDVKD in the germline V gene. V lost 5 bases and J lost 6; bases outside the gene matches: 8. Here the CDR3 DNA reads TGTGCCACCAGTGCCCTGGGGGGGACTAGCGGGAGCAATGAGCAGTTCTTC. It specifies CATSALGGTSGSNEQFF.

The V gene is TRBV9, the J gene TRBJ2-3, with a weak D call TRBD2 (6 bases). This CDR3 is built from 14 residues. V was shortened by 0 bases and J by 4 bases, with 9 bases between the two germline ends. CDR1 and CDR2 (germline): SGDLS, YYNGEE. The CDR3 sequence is CASSVVGEADTQYF. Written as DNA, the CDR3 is TGTGCCAGCAGCGTAGTTGGGGAGGCAGATACGCAGTATTTT.

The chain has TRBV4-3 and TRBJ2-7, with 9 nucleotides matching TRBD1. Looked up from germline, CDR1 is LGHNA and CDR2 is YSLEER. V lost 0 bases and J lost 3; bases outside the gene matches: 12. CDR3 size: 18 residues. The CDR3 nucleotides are TGCGCCAGCAGCCAAGATCTCGCGCGTTTGGGACAGGGCTACGAGCAGTACTTC. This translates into CASSQDLARLGQGYEQYF.

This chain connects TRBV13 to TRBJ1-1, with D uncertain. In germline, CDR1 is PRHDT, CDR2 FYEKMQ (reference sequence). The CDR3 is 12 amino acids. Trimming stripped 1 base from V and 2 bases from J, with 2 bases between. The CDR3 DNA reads TGTGCCAGCAGCTTAGCTAACACTGAAGCTTTCTTT. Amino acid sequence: CASSLANTEAFF. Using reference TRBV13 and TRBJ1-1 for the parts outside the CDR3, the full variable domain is AAGVIQSPRHLIKEKRETATLKCYPIPRHDTVYWYQQGPGQDPQFLISFYEKMQSDKGSIPDRFSAQQFSDYHSELNMSSLELGDSALYFCASSLANTEAFFGQGTRLTVV.

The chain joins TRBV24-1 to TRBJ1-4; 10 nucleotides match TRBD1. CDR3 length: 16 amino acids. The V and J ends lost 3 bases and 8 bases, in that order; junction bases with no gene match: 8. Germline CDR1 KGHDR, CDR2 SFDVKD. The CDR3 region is CATSDPRQGAREKLFF. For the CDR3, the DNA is TGTGCCACCAGTGATCCGAGACAGGGGGCGAGGGAAAAACTGTTTTTT.

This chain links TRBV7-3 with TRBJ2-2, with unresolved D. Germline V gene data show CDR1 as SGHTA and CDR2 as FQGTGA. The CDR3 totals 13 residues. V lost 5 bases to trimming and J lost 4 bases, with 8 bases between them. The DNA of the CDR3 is TGTGCCAGCAGCCCCCAATTCACCGGGGAGCTGTTTTTT. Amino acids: CASSPQFTGELFF.

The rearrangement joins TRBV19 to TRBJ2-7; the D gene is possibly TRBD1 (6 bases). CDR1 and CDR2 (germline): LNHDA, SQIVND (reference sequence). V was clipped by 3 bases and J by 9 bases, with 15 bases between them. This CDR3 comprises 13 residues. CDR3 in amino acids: CASSIILGAGQYF. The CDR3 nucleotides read TGTGCCAGTAGTATTATCCTGGGGGCGGGGCAGTACTTC.

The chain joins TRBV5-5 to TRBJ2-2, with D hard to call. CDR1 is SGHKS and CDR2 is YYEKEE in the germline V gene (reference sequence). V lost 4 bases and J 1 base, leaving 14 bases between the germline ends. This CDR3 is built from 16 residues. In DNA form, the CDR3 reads TGTGCCAGCAGCCAACGGAGAGGAGAGAACACCGGGGAGCTGTTTTTT. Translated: CASSQRRGENTGELFF.

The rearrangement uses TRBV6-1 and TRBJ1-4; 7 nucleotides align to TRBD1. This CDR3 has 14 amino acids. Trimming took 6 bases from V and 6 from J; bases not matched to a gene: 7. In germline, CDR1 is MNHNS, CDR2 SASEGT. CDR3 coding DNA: TGTGCCAGCAGGCTATTCCAGGGGGATGAAAAACTGTTTTTT. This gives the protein CASRLFQGDEKLFF.

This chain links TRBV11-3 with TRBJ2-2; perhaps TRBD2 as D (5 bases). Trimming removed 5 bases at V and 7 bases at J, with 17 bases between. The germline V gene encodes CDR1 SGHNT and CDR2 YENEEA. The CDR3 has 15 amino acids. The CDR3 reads CASSPIESRGGELFF. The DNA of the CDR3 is TGTGCCAGCAGCCCCATAGAGAGCCGGGGCGGGGAGCTGTTTTTT.

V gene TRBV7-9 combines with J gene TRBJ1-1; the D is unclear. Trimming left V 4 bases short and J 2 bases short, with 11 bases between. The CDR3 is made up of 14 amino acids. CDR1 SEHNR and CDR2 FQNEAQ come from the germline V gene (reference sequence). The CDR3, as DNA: TGTGCCAGCAGCTACATAGGGCATAACACTGAAGCTTTCTTT. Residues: CASSYIGHNTEAFF.

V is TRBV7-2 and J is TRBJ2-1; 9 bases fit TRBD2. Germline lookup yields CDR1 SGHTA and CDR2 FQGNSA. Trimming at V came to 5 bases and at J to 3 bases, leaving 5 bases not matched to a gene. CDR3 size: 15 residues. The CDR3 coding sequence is TGTGCCAGCAGCACTCCGCGGGGGGGCTACAATGAGCAGTTCTTC. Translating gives CASSTPRGGYNEQFF.

CDR3 nucleotide sequence: TGTGCCATCAGTGCCGGGGGAGGCAATTCACCCCTCCACTTT. This gives the protein CAISAGGGNSPLHF. The V gene is TRBV10-3, the J gene TRBJ1-6, with D tentatively TRBD1 (5 bases). This CDR3 is built from 14 residues. Germline V gives CDR1 ENHRY, CDR2 SYGVKD. V dropped 4 bases and J dropped 7 bases, with 11 bases sitting between them.

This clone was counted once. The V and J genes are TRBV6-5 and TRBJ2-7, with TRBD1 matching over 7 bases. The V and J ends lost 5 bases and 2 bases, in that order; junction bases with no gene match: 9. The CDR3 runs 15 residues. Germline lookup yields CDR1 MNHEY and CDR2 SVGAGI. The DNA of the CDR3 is TGTGCCAGCAGTCCCCGAGGGACAGTTACCTACGAGCAGTACTTC. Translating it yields CASSPRGTVTYEQYF.

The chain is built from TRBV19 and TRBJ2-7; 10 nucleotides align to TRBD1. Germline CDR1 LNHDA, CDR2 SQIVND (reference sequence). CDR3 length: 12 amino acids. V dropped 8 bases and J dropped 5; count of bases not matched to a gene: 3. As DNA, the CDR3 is TGTGCCAGTGGGACAGGGGCTGACGAGCAGTACTTC. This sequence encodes CASGTGADEQYF.

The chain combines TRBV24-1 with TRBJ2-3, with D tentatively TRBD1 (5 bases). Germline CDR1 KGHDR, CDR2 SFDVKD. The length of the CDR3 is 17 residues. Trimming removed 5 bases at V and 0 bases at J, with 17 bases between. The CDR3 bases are TGTGCCACCAGTGGGGGCCTATCAGGGCTTAGCACAGATACGCAGTATTTT. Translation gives CATSGGLSGLSTDTQYF.

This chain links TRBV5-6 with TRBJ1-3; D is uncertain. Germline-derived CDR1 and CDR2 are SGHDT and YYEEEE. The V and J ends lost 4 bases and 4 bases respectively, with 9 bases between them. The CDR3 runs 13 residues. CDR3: CASSHGRGNTIYF. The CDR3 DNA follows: TGTGCCAGCAGCCATGGGAGAGGAAACACCATATATTTT.

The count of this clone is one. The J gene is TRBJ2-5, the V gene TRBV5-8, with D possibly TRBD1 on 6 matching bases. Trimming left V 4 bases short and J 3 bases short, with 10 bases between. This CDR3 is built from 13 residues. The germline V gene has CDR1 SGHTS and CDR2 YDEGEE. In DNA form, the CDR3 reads TGTGCCAGCAGCCAACACAGGGAAGAGACCCAGTACTTC. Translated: CASSQHREETQYF. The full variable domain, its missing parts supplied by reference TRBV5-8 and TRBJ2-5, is EAGVTQSPTHLIKTRGQQATLRCSPISGHTSVYWYQQALGLGLQFLLWYDEGEERNRGNFPPRFSGRQFPNYSSELNVNALELEDSALYLCASSQHREETQYFGPGTRLLVL.

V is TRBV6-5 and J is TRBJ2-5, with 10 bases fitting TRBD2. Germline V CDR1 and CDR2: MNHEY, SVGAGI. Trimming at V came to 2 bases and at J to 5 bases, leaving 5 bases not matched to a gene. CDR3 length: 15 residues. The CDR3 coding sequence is TGTGCCAGCAGTTACGCGGGACTAGCGAGGGAGACCCAGTACTTC. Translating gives CASSYAGLARETQYF.

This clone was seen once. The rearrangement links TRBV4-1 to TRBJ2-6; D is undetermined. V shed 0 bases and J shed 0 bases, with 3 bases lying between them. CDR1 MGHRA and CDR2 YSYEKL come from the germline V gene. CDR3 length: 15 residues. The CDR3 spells CASSQDNSGANVLTF. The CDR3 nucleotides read TGCGCCAGCAGCCAAGATAACTCTGGGGCCAACGTCCTGACTTTC.

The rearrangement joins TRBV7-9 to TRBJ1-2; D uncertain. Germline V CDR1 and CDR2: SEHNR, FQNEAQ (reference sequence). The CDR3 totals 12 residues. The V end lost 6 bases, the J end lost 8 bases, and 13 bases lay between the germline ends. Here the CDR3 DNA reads TGTGCCAGCAGATTATACGAGGGAGGCTACACCTTC. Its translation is CASRLYEGGYTF. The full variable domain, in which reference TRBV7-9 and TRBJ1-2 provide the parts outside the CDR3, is DTGVSQNPRHKITKRGQNVTFRCDPISEHNRLYWYRQTLGQGPEFLTYFQNEAQLEKSRLLSDRFSAERPKGSFSTLEIQRTEQGDSAMYLCASRLYEGGYTFGSGTRLTVV.

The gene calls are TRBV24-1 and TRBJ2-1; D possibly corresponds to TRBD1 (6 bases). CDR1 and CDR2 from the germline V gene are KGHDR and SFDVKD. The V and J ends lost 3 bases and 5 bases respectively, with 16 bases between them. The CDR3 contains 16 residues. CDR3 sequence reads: CATSDRWAGVDNEQFF. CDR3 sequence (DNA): TGTGCCACCAGTGATCGTTGGGCAGGGGTTGACAATGAGCAGTTCTTC.

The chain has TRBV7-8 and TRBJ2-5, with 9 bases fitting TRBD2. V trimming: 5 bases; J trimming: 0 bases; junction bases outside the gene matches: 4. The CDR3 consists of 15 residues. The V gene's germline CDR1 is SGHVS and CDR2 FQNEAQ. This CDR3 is CASSRGLANQETQYF. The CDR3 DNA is TGTGCCAGCAGCCGAGGACTAGCGAACCAAGAGACCCAGTACTTC.